This passage covers 23 T cell receptor beta chains from one sample sequenced in a study of cytomegalovirus exposure and HLA in healthy donors. The PCR used 60 Vbeta and 13 Jbeta primers. Generated by immunoSEQ multiplex PCR, the TCRdb table keeps only in-frame clones and is missing some. The sample lists around 150,000 clones; 80% were seen once. The sequencing input was PBMCs. The receptors stem from a man aged 18 to 30 in good health and CMV-seropositive.

The V call is TRBV30, the J call TRBJ1-5; weak D call: TRBD1 (5 bases). This CDR3 has 13 residues. Germline CDR1 and CDR2: GTSNPN and SVGIG (reference sequence). Trimming removed 1 base from V and 5 bases from J, with 9 bases in between. CDR3 nucleotide sequence: TGTGCCTGGAGTGAGGACACGGATCAGCCCCAGCATTTT. Residues: CAWSEDTDQPQHF.

In this sample, this clone turned up a few times. The rearrangement uses TRBV25-1 and TRBJ1-2, with D maybe TRBD1 (6 bases). The CDR3 runs to 14 residues. Germline loops: CDR1 MGHDK, CDR2 SYGVNS. Trimming removed 4 bases at V and 7 bases at J, with 16 bases between. The CDR3 is CASSGLTTGLGYTF. CDR3 nucleotide sequence: TGTGCCAGCAGTGGGTTAACCACAGGGCTTGGCTACACCTTC.

V gene TRBV29-1 combines with J gene TRBJ1-2; D may be TRBD1 (6 bases). The CDR3 totals 12 residues. Per the germline V gene, CDR1 is SQVTM and CDR2 is ANQGSEA. Trimming shortened V by 8 bases and J by 1 base, and 11 bases separated the two germline ends. CDR3 residues: CSTKDSNYGYTF. CDR3 sequence (DNA): TGCAGCACCAAGGACAGTAACTATGGCTACACCTTC.

This chain uses TRBV27 with TRBJ2-7, with 8 bases fitting TRBD2. The CDR3 is made up of 13 amino acids. Trimming removed 5 bases from V and 5 bases from J; junction bases left unmatched: 5. In germline, CDR1 is MNHEY, CDR2 SMNVEV (reference sequence). This CDR3 is CASSLSGTHEQYF. In DNA, the CDR3 is TGTGCCAGCAGTCTTAGCGGGACCCACGAGCAGTACTTC.

V gene TRBV9 combines with J gene TRBJ2-5, with 14 positions matching TRBD2. The J call may be in error: the DNA end matches TRBJ2-7 better. CDR1 is SGDLS, CDR2 YYNGEE, per germline. The CDR3 totals 16 residues. CDR3 bases: TGTGCCAGCAGCCCAGGGACTAGCGGGAGAGAGTACGAGCAGTACTTC. Its protein is CASSPGTSGREYEQYF.

This clone was seen only a few times. The chain uses TRBV4-3 and TRBJ2-7; D gene uncertain. Germline V gene lookup returns CDR1 LGHNA and CDR2 YSLEER. Trimming left V 0 bases short and J 3 bases short, with 15 bases between. The CDR3 is 16 residues long. CDR3 protein: CASSQDLVDTHYEQYF. CDR3 nucleotide sequence: TGCGCCAGCAGCCAAGATCTGGTCGACACCCACTACGAGCAGTACTTC.

V gene TRBV5-1 combines with J gene TRBJ1-4, with 7 bases lining up with TRBD1. The CDR3 is 14 amino acids. V gave up 4 bases and J gave up 7 bases; unmatched junction bases: 7. Germline V gene sequence: CDR1 SGHRS, CDR2 YFSETQ. CDR3 sequence (DNA): TGCGCCAGCAGCAATGATGACAGGGCTGAAAAACTGTTTTTT. Residues: CASSNDDRAEKLFF.

The rearrangement joins TRBV5-4 to TRBJ2-7, with 14 bases lining up with TRBD2. CDR1 SGHNT and CDR2 YYREEE come from the germline V gene (reference sequence). This CDR3 is 15 amino acids long. Germline trimming cut 4 bases from V and 4 bases from J; bases unmatched to any gene: 4. This CDR3 is CASSLWTSGRYEQYF. CDR3 bases: TGTGCCAGCAGCCTTTGGACTAGCGGGAGGTACGAGCAGTACTTC.

This sequence joins TRBV10-3 and TRBJ1-5, with a possible D match to TRBD1 (5 bases). V lost 0 bases and J lost 3, with 9 bases in between. CDR3 length equals 15 residues. Germline V gene data show CDR1 as ENHRY and CDR2 as SYGVKD. The CDR3 is CAISESKDNNQPQHF. CDR3 nucleotides: TGTGCCATCAGTGAGTCGAAGGACAACAATCAGCCCCAGCATTTT.

This sequence joins TRBV4-1 and TRBJ2-7, with D tentatively TRBD2 (7 bases). The germline gives CDR1 MGHRA, CDR2 YSYEKL. This CDR3 is 16 amino acids long. Trimming stripped 4 bases from V and 3 bases from J, with 19 bases between. The CDR3: CASSPIWGGRIYEQYF. CDR3 coding DNA: TGCGCCAGCAGCCCGATCTGGGGGGGCAGGATCTACGAGCAGTACTTC.

The chain joins TRBV7-3 to TRBJ2-7; D is unresolved. Germline loops: CDR1 SGHTA, CDR2 FQGTGA. The CDR3 is 15 amino acids. Between the trimmed V and J ends, which lost 1 base and 5 bases, there was a span of 15 bases. The CDR3 nucleotides are TGTGCCAGCAGCTTAAAAGGAGCAGCCCCCCACGAGCAGTACTTC. Its translation is CASSLKGAAPHEQYF.

The V gene is TRBV7-9, the J gene TRBJ1-2; D may be TRBD1 (6 bases). This CDR3 region has 13 residues. Trimming stripped 6 bases from V and 4 bases from J, with 12 bases between. Germline V gene sequence: CDR1 SEHNR, CDR2 FQNEAQ (reference sequence). The CDR3 loop reads CASSKTGTYGYTF. The CDR3 bases are TGTGCCAGCAGTAAGACAGGAACCTATGGCTACACCTTC.

CDR3 nucleotides: TGTGCCAGCAGTCCTCGGGACATTGTCACTGAAGCTTTCTTT. This gives the protein CASSPRDIVTEAFF. This sequence joins TRBV2 and TRBJ1-1; D is possibly TRBD1 (6 bases). Germline V gene data show CDR1 as SNHLY and CDR2 as FYNNEI. The CDR3 loop spans 14 amino acids. V was pared by 5 bases and J by 4 bases, with 14 bases between.

The V and J genes are TRBV10-1 and TRBJ1-1; tentatively, D is TRBD1 (5 bases). The ends were cut back, 6 bases at V and 10 bases at J, with 12 bases in the middle. The CDR3 is 11 amino acids. CDR1 is WNHNN and CDR2 is SYGVQD in the germline V gene (reference sequence). The CDR3 DNA reads as TGCGCCAGCAGGGAGGGGCCTGGAGCTTTCTTT. Amino acids: CASREGPGAFF.

V gene TRBV30 combines with J gene TRBJ2-4, with D maybe TRBD1 (6 bases). In germline, CDR1 is GTSNPN, CDR2 SVGIG (reference sequence). With 5 bases removed from V and 7 bases from J, the gap between germline ends came to 12 bases. The CDR3 consists of 12 residues. CDR3 sequence reads: CAWQGQGNIQYF. In DNA form, the CDR3 reads TGTGCCTGGCAGGGGCAGGGTAACATTCAGTACTTC. Looking up the rest from reference TRBV30 and TRBJ2-4 gives the full variable domain: SQTIHQWPATLVQPVGSPLSLECTVEGTSNPNLYWYRQAAGRGLQLLFYSVGIGQISSEVPQNLSASRPQDRQFILSSKKLLLSDSGFYLCAWQGQGNIQYFGAGTRLSVL.

The chain joins TRBV4-3 to TRBJ2-5; D is ambiguous. Germline values: CDR1 LGHNA, CDR2 YSLEER. Trimming stripped 3 bases from V and 5 bases from J, with 10 bases between. The CDR3 spans 13 residues. The CDR3: CASSQEFGETQYF. The CDR3 DNA reads TGCGCCAGCAGCCAGGAATTCGGGGAGACCCAGTACTTC.

This rearrangement joins TRBV5-6 to TRBJ1-2; weak D call: TRBD1 (5 bases). CDR3 length: 14 amino acids. V was shortened by 3 bases and J by 8 bases, with 17 bases between the two germline ends. The germline CDR1 and CDR2 sequences are SGHDT and YYEEEE. The CDR3 region is CASSSVDGSGGYTF. CDR3 nucleotides: TGTGCCAGCAGCTCTGTGGACGGTTCAGGGGGCTACACCTTC.

In its sample, this clone was seen once. The genes are TRBV11-3 and TRBJ2-2, with TRBD1 identical over 7 bases. The junction had 9 bases not matched to a gene; V was cut back by 4 bases and J by 10 bases. Germline loops: CDR1 SGHNT, CDR2 YENEEA. The CDR3 runs 14 residues. The CDR3 is CASSSPSQGEELFF. CDR3 bases: TGTGCCAGCAGCTCCCCATCCCAGGGGGAGGAGCTGTTTTTT.

This rearrangement joins TRBV14 to TRBJ2-5, with D possibly being TRBD2 (5 bases). The germline gives CDR1 SGHDN, CDR2 FVKESK. Between the trimmed V and J ends, which lost 3 bases and 10 bases, there was a span of 9 bases. The CDR3 consists of 11 residues. The CDR3 reads CASSQRGYQYF. In DNA form, the CDR3 reads TGTGCCAGCAGCCAGCGAGGGTACCAGTACTTC.

The rearrangement joins TRBV11-1 to TRBJ1-1; tentatively, D is TRBD1 (6 bases). Germline CDR1 reads SGHAT; CDR2 reads FQDESV (reference sequence). V lost 4 bases and J 3 bases, leaving 15 bases between the germline ends. The CDR3 consists of 15 residues. CDR3 amino acids: CASSSEVGAHTEAFF. The CDR3, as DNA: TGTGCCAGCAGCTCGGAGGTGGGGGCTCACACTGAAGCTTTCTTT. The entire variable domain, with the rest obtained from reference TRBV11-1 and TRBJ1-1, is as follows: EAEVAQSPRYKITEKSQAVAFWCDPISGHATLYWYRQILGQGPELLVQFQDESVVDDSQLPKDRFSAERLKGVDSTLKIQPAELGDSAMYLCASSSEVGAHTEAFFGQGTRLTVV.

The genes are TRBV27 and TRBJ1-4, with unresolved D. V was trimmed by 2 bases and J by 3 bases, leaving 7 bases between them. The CDR3 is 14 amino acids. Per germline, CDR1 MNHEY and CDR2 SMNVEV (reference sequence). CDR3 nucleotide sequence: TGTGCCAGCAGTTTAAATCTGTCTAATGAAAAACTGTTTTTT. This sequence encodes CASSLNLSNEKLFF.

The V gene is TRBV2, the J gene TRBJ2-7; 7 nucleotides line up with TRBD1. CDR1 is SNHLY and CDR2 is FYNNEI in the germline V gene. CDR3 length: 15 residues. The ends lost 6 bases at V and 0 bases at J; junction bases unmatched: 8. CDR3 sequence: CASRTTGAPSYEQYF. The CDR3 nucleotides read TGTGCCAGCAGGACCACAGGGGCCCCCTCCTACGAGCAGTACTTC.

This chain connects TRBV10-3 to TRBJ2-5; 9 nucleotides line up with TRBD2. This CDR3 has 16 amino acids. Germline V gene lookup returns CDR1 ENHRY and CDR2 SYGVKD. Trimming took 0 bases from V and 5 from J; bases not matched to a gene: 7. CDR3 coding DNA: TGTGCCATCAGTGAGTCGGCGGGGGGGCTGGGGGAGACCCAGTACTTC. Its protein product is CAISESAGGLGETQYF.